This passage covers 13 T cell receptor beta chains from one sample sequenced in a study of cytomegalovirus exposure and HLA in healthy donors (TCRdb year 2017). The library was made by the immunoSEQ multiplex PCR assay. TCRdb's version of the immuneACCESS table is confined to in-frame rearrangements and falls short of the full clone set. An unresolved V gene accounts for under half of the shortfall where checked; the remainder is of unknown origin. This sample lists more than 50,000 clones; 90% to 95% were detected once. The ten largest make up approximately 2% of the sample. Input material: PBMCs. These receptors came from a woman between 25 and 40 years old in good health and CMV-seronegative.

Notes on this clone: No DNA is shown, since the ends of the CDR3 on it are uncertain; the CDR3 is the one TCRdb lists. The chain uses TRBV10-1 and TRBJ1-3. Germline CDR1 reads WNHNN; CDR2 reads SYGVQD (reference sequence). The CDR3 length is 13 residues, termini included. CDR3 region: CASILEHENTIYF.

This chain connects TRBV28 to TRBJ1-5; D gene unclear. CDR1 is MDHEN and CDR2 is SYDVKM in the germline V gene. V lost 6 bases, J lost 5 bases, and 11 bases lay in between. The CDR3 spans 13 residues. In DNA form, the CDR3 reads TGTGCCAGCAGACCGTCGGACTATCAGCCCCAGCATTTT. Amino acid sequence: CASRPSDYQPQHF.

This clone has just one count. V and J are TRBV6-1 and TRBJ1-2, with D uncertain. Germline CDR1 and CDR2: MNHNS and SASEGT. Trimming shortened V by 6 bases and J by 3 bases, and 17 bases separated the two germline ends. The CDR3 sequence is 15 residues long. The CDR3 protein is CASSPTRAVDYGYTF. The CDR3 region has the DNA TGTGCCAGCAGCCCCACGAGGGCGGTAGACTATGGCTACACCTTC.

The chain links TRBV7-2 to TRBJ1-6; D is unclear. The germline V gene has CDR1 SGHTA and CDR2 FQGNSA. V lost 8 bases and J lost 7, with 12 bases in between. The CDR3 extends over 13 amino acids. CDR3 sequence: CASGPASNSPLHF. CDR3 coding DNA: TGTGCCAGCGGGCCGGCCTCAAATTCACCCCTCCACTTT.

The genes are TRBV5-1 and TRBJ2-7; 8 positions agree with TRBD1. The CDR3 runs to 15 residues. Trimming at V came to 4 bases and at J to 4 bases, leaving 10 bases not matched to a gene. The germline CDR1 and CDR2 sequences are SGHRS and YFSETQ. The CDR3 DNA follows: TGCGCCAGCAGCCCGGACAGGGAAGCGTTTTACGAGCAGTACTTC. It specifies CASSPDREAFYEQYF.

This clone occurred once. The CDR3 DNA sequence: TGTGCCAGCAACTCCGGGACTAGCGGGTACGAGCAGTACTTC. Protein: CASNSGTSGYEQYF. This chain joins TRBV5-4 and TRBJ2-7, with 12 bases identical to TRBD2. The CDR3 consists of 14 residues. Germline lookup yields CDR1 SGHNT and CDR2 YYREEE (reference sequence). Losses at the gene ends were 6 bases for V and 4 bases for J; bases not matched to a gene: 5.

The chain couples TRBV27 to TRBJ1-2; perhaps TRBD1 as D (6 bases). The germline V gene encodes CDR1 MNHEY and CDR2 SMNVEV (reference sequence). The CDR3 extends over 14 amino acids. The V end lost 2 bases, the J end lost 5 bases, and 12 bases lay between the germline ends. The CDR3 coding sequence is TGTGCCAGCAGTTTAATGGTGACAGGATATGGCTACACCTTC. Its protein is CASSLMVTGYGYTF.

This chain joins TRBV6-5 and TRBJ2-7, with D tentatively TRBD1 (6 bases). CDR1 and CDR2 from the germline V gene are MNHEY and SVGAGI. Trimming left V 6 bases short and J 2 bases short, with 17 bases between. This CDR3 is 15 amino acids long. The CDR3 coding sequence is TGTGCCAGCAGCCCCCGCCAGGGGCAACCCTACGAGCAGTACTTC. It translates to CASSPRQGQPYEQYF.

The V and J genes are TRBV13 and TRBJ2-5, with D tentatively TRBD1 (6 bases). The germline gives CDR1 PRHDT, CDR2 FYEKMQ (reference sequence). The germline V and J ends were trimmed by 5 bases and 2 bases, with 12 bases remaining between them. The length of the CDR3 is 14 residues. CDR3 in amino acids: CASSPTDRQETQYF. The CDR3 region has the DNA TGTGCCAGCAGCCCCACGGACAGACAAGAGACCCAGTACTTC.

The chain is built from TRBV28 and TRBJ2-7; D not certain. Germline V gene lookup returns CDR1 MDHEN and CDR2 SYDVKM. This CDR3 spans 12 amino acids. The V end was cut by 6 bases, the J end by 4 bases, with 10 bases between. CDR3 sequence: CASSPLGYEQYF. CDR3 coding DNA: TGTGCCAGCAGCCCCCTCGGTTACGAGCAGTACTTC.

The count of this clone is one. V is TRBV27 and J is TRBJ2-5, with 16 bases matching TRBD2. Germline assignment: CDR1 MNHEY and CDR2 SMNVEV (reference sequence). The J segment lost 3 bases and the V segment lost 3 bases, leaving 13 bases of the junction unmatched. The CDR3 has 20 residues. The CDR3 DNA is TGTGCCAGCAGTTTCCTTTCCCCCGGGACTAGCGGGAGGGCCGAAGAGACCCAGTACTTC. Translated: CASSFLSPGTSGRAEETQYF.

The chain is built from TRBV10-3 and TRBJ2-2, with TRBD2 identical over 15 bases. Germline V gives CDR1 ENHRY, CDR2 SYGVKD. V was pared by 0 bases and J by 4 bases, with 6 bases of the junction left unmatched. The CDR3 has 19 amino acids. Here the CDR3 reads CAISESLGLAGGTTGELFF. The CDR3 nucleotides read TGTGCCATCAGTGAGTCCCTTGGACTAGCGGGAGGGACCACCGGGGAGCTGTTTTTT.

The chain joins TRBV25-1 to TRBJ2-1; tentative D call: TRBD1 (5 bases). CDR1 MGHDK and CDR2 SYGVNS come from the germline V gene. V shed 8 bases and J shed 0 bases, with 8 bases lying between them. The CDR3 length is 13 residues. The CDR3 here is CASGQGSYNEQFF. The CDR3 DNA reads TGTGCCAGCGGCCAGGGCTCCTACAATGAGCAGTTCTTC.